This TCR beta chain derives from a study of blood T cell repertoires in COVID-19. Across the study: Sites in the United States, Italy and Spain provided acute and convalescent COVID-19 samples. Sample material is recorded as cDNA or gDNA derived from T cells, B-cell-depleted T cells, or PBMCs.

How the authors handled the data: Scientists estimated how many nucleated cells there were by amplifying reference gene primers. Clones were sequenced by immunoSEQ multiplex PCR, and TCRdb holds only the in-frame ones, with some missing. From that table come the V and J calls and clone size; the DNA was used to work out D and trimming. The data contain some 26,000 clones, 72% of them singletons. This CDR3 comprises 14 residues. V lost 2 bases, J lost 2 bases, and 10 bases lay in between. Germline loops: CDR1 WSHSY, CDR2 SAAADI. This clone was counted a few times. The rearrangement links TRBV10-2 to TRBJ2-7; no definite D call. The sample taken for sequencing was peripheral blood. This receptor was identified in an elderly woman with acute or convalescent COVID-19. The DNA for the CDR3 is TGCGCCAGCAGTGAGCCCGCGATTACCTACGAGCAGTACTTC. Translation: CASSEPAITYEQYF.